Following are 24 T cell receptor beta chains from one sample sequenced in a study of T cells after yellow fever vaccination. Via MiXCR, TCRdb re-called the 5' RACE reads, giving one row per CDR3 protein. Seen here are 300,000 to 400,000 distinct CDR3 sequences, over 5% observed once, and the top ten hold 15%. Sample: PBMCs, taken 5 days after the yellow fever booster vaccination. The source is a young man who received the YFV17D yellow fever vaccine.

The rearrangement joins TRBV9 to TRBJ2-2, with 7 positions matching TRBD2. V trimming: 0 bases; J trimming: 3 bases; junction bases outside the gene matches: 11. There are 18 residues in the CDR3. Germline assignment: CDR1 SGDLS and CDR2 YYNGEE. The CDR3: CASSVGAWTSPHTGELFF. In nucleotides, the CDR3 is TGTGCCAGCAGCGTAGGCGCCTGGACTAGTCCTCACACCGGGGAGCTGTTTTTT.

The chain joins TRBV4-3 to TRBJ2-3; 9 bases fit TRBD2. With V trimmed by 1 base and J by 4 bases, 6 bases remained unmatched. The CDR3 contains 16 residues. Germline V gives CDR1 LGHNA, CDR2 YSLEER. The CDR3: CASSQAAGGGADTQYF. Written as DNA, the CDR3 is TGCGCCAGCAGCCAAGCGGCGGGAGGGGGTGCAGATACGCAGTATTTT.

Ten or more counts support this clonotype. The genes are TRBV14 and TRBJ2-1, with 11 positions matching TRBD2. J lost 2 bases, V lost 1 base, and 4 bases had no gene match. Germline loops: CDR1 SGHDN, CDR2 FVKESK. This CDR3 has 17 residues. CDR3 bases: TGTGCCAGCAGCCAAGGCGCGACTAGCGGGACCTACAATGAGCAGTTCTTC. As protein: CASSQGATSGTYNEQFF.

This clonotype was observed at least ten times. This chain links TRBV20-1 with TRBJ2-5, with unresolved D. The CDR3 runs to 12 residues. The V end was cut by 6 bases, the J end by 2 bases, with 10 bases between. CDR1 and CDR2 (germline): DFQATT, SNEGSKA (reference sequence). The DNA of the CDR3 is TGCAGTGCGGATCCGGAACAAGAGACCCAGTACTTC. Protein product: CSADPEQETQYF.

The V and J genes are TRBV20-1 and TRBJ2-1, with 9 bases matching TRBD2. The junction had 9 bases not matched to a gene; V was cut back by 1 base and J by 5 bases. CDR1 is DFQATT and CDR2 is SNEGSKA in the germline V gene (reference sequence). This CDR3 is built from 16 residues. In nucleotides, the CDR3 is TGCAGTGCTAGAGTCGGGACTAGCCTAAGTAACAATGAGCAGTTCTTC. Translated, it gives CSARVGTSLSNNEQFF.

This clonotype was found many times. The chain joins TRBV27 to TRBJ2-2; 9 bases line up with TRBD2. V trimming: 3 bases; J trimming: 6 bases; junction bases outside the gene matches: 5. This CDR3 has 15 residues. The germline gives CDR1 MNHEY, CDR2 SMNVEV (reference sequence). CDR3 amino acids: CASSFVAGVSGELFF. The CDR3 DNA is TGTGCCAGCAGTTTCGTAGCGGGAGTCTCCGGGGAGCTGTTTTTT.

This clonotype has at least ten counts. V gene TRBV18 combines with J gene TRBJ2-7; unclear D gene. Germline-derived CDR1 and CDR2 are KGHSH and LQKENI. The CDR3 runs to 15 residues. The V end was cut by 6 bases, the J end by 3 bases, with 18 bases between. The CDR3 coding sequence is TGTGCCAGCTCTCAAACATCAACGGGCCGCTACGAGCAGTACTTC. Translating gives CASSQTSTGRYEQYF.

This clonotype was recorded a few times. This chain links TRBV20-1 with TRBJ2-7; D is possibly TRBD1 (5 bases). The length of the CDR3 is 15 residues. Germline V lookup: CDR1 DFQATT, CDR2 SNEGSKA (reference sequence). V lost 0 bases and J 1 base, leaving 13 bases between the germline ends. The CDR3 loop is CSARDFVTGSYEQYF. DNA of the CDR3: TGCAGTGCTAGAGATTTTGTAACAGGATCCTACGAGCAGTACTTC.

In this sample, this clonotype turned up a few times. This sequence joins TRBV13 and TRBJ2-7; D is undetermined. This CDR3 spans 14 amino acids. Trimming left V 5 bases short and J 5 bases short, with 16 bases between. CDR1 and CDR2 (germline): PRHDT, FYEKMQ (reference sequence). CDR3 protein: CASSPSGPGNEQYF. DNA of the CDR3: TGTGCCAGCAGCCCCTCCGGACCTGGGAACGAGCAGTACTTC.

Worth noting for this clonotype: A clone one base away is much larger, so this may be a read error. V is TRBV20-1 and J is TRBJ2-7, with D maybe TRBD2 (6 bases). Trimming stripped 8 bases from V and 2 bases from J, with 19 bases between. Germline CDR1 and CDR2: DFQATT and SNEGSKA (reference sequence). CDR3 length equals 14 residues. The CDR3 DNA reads TGCAGTACTCCCCCGCGGGGCAGGCCCTACGAGCAGTACTTC. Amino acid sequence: CSTPPRGRPYEQYF.

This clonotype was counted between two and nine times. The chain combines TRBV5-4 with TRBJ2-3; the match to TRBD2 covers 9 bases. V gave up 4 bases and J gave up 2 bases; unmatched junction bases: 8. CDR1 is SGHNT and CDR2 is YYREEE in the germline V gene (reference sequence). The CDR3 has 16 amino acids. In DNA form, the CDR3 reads TGTGCCAGCAGCCTCCCTAGCGGGGCAGACACAGATACGCAGTATTTT. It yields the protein CASSLPSGADTDTQYF. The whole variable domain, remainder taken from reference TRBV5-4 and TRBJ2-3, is ETGVTQSPTHLIKTRGQQVTLRCSSQSGHNTVSWYQQALGQGPQFIFQYYREEENGRGNFPPRFSGLQFPNYSSELNVNALELDDSALYLCASSLPSGADTDTQYFGPGTRLTVL.

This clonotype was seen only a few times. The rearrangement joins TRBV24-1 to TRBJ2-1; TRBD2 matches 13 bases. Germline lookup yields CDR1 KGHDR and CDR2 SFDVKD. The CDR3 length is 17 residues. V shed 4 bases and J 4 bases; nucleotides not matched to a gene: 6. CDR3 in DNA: TGTGCCACCAGTGACCGACTAGCGGGAGGCATTTACAATGAGCAGTTCTTC. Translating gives CATSDRLAGGIYNEQFF.

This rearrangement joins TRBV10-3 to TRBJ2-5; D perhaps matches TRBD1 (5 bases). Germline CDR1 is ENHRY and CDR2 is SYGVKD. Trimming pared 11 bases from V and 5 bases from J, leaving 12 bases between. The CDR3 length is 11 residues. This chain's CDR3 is CASRQPETQYF. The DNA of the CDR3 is TGTGCCTCGAGACAGCCTGAGACCCAGTACTTC.

CDR3 sequence reads: CASSQQTGYPGELFF. CDR3 nucleotides: TGCGCCAGCAGCCAACAGACAGGGTATCCCGGGGAGCTGTTTTTT. This sequence joins TRBV4-3 and TRBJ2-2, with 7 bases lining up with TRBD1. The trim removed 2 bases at V and 6 bases at J, leaving 6 bases unmatched. The CDR3 covers 15 residues. Germline CDR1 reads LGHNA; CDR2 reads YSLEER.

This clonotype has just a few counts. CDR3 bases: TGCAGCGTTGGGGAGACAGGGGGTAGCAATCAGCCCCAGCATTTT. Its protein is CSVGETGGSNQPQHF. The gene calls are TRBV29-1 and TRBJ1-5; 9 nucleotides align to TRBD1. J was trimmed by 0 bases and V by 4 bases; bases with no gene match: 4. This CDR3 contains 15 residues. Per the germline V gene, CDR1 is SQVTM and CDR2 is ANQGSEA.

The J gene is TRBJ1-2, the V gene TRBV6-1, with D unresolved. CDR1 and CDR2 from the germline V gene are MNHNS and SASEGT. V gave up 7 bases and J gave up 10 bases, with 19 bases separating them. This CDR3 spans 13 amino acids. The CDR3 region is CASKNGLDKVYTF. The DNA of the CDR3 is TGTGCCAGCAAAAACGGTCTTGACAAGGTCTACACCTTC.

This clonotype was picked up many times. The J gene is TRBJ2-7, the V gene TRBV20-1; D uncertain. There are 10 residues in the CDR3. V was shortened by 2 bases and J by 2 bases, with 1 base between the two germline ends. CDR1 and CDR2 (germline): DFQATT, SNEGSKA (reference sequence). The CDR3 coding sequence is TGCAGTGCTAGAACCTACGAGCAGTACTTC. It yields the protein CSARTYEQYF.

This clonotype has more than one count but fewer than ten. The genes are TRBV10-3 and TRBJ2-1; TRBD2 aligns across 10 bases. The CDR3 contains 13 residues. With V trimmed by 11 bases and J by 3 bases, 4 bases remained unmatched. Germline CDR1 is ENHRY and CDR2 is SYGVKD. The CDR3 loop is CAVGTSDYNEQFF. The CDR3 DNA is TGTGCCGTCGGGACTAGCGACTACAATGAGCAGTTCTTC.

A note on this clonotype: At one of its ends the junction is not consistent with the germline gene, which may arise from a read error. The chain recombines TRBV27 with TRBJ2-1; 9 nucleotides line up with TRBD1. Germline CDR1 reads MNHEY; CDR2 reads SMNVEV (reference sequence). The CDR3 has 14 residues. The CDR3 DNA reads TGTGCCAGCAGTTTATCGAGTCGTGGACAGGGGTTCATCTTC. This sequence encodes CASSLSSRGQGFIF.

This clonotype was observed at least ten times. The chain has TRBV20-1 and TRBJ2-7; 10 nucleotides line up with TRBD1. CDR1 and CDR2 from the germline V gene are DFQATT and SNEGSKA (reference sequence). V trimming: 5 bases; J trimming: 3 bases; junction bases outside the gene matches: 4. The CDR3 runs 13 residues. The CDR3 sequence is CSAWDRGIYEQYF. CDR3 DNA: TGCAGTGCTTGGGACAGGGGTATCTACGAGCAGTACTTC.

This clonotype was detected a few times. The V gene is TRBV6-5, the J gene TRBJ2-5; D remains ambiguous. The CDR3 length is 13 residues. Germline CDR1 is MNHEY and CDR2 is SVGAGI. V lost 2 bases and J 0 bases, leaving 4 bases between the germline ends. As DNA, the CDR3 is TGTGCCAGCAGTTACAGGGACCAAGAGACCCAGTACTTC. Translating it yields CASSYRDQETQYF.

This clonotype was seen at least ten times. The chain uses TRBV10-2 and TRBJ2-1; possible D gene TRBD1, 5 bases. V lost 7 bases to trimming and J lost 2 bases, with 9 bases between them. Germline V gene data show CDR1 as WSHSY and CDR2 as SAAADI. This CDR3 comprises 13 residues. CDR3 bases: TGCGCCAGCACACAGGTAACCTACAATGAGCAGTTCTTC. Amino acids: CASTQVTYNEQFF.

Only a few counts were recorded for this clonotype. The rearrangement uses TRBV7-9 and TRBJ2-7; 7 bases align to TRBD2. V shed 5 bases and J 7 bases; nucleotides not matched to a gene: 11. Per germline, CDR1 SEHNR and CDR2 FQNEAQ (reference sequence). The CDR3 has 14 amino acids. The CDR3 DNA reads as TGTGCCAGCAGCACCACTAGCGTCTCGGGGGAGCAGTACTTC. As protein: CASSTTSVSGEQYF.

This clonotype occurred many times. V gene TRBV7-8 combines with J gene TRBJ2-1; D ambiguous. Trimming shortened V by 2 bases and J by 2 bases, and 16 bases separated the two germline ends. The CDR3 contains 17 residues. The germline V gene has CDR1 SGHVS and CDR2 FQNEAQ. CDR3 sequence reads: CASSLTPWPPAYNEQFF. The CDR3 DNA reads TGTGCCAGCAGCTTAACCCCCTGGCCGCCGGCCTACAATGAGCAGTTCTTC. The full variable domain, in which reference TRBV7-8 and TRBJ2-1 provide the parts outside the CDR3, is GAGVSQSPRYKVAKRGQDVALRCDPISGHVSLFWYQQALGQGPEFLTYFQNEAQLDKSGLPSDRFFAERPEGSVSTLKIQRTQQEDSAVYLCASSLTPWPPAYNEQFFGPGTRLTVL.